These 28 T cell receptor beta chains originate from one sample sequenced in a study of T cell changes during pregnancy in multiple sclerosis. Data came from immunoSEQ multiplex PCR; TCRdb stores just in-frame clones and leaves some out. The sample includes some 87,000 clones, approximately 92% of them seen just once. The sequenced sample was peripheral blood, obtained in the first trimester of pregnancy. The source is a female donor with multiple sclerosis, enrolled in a pregnancy study.

The V gene is TRBV30, the J gene TRBJ1-3; D unclear. The CDR3 totals 14 residues. V lost 0 bases to trimming and J lost 4 bases, with 10 bases between them. CDR1 and CDR2 from the germline V gene are GTSNPN and SVGIG (reference sequence). CDR3 amino acids: CAWSVGTVGNTIYF. CDR3 sequence (DNA): TGTGCCTGGAGTGTTGGTACAGTCGGAAACACCATATATTTT. Using reference TRBV30 and TRBJ1-3 for the parts outside the CDR3, the full variable domain is SQTIHQWPATLVQPVGSPLSLECTVEGTSNPNLYWYRQAAGRGLQLLFYSVGIGQISSEVPQNLSASRPQDRQFILSSKKLLLSDSGFYLCAWSVGTVGNTIYFGEGSWLTVV.

The chain links TRBV7-9 to TRBJ2-1; 10 bases fit TRBD2. Germline trimming cut 1 base from V and 4 bases from J; bases unmatched to any gene: 1. The CDR3 runs to 15 residues. Germline V gene sequence: CDR1 SEHNR, CDR2 FQNEAQ (reference sequence). In DNA form, the CDR3 reads TGTGCCAGCAGCTTAGTAGCGGGGGGATACAATGAGCAGTTCTTC. The encoded protein is CASSLVAGGYNEQFF.

The chain has TRBV5-1 and TRBJ2-1, with a possible D match to TRBD2 (6 bases). In germline, CDR1 is SGHRS, CDR2 YFSETQ. With 3 bases removed from V and 1 base from J, the gap between germline ends came to 17 bases. The CDR3 has 17 residues. The CDR3 DNA reads TGCGCCAGCAGCTACTCGGGCGGGACGTGGTCCTACAATGAGCAGTTCTTC. This encodes CASSYSGGTWSYNEQFF.

V usage is TRBV27 and J usage is TRBJ1-3; D gene uncertain. Trimming took off 5 bases at V and 0 bases at J, with 8 bases between the two ends. The germline V gene encodes CDR1 MNHEY and CDR2 SMNVEV (reference sequence). This CDR3 contains 14 residues. The CDR3 region is CASSPSLSGNTIYF. The CDR3 bases are TGTGCCAGCAGTCCCTCCCTCTCTGGAAACACCATATATTTT.

The genes are TRBV2 and TRBJ2-7; 11 bases are shared with TRBD2. With V trimmed by 6 bases and J by 4 bases, 5 bases remained unmatched. Per the germline V gene, CDR1 is SNHLY and CDR2 is FYNNEI. The CDR3 consists of 14 residues. DNA of the CDR3: TGTGCCAGCAGCCTAACTAGCGGGAGATACGAGCAGTACTTC. Translating gives CASSLTSGRYEQYF.

The J gene is TRBJ2-3, the V gene TRBV5-1; TRBD2 matches at 7 bases. This CDR3 has 18 amino acids. V lost 6 bases and J lost 6; bases outside the gene matches: 22. The germline V gene has CDR1 SGHRS and CDR2 YFSETQ. The CDR3 spells CASTDAPRDYYLSDTQYF. The CDR3, as DNA: TGCGCCAGCACCGACGCTCCCCGGGACTATTACTTATCGGATACGCAGTATTTT.

Only one count was recorded for this clone. The CDR3 is CASSGGTYNEQFF. Written as DNA, the CDR3 is TGCGCCAGCAGTGGCGGTACCTACAATGAGCAGTTCTTC. This chain uses TRBV5-1 with TRBJ2-1; D is undetermined. The CDR3 consists of 13 residues. V gave up 5 bases and J gave up 2 bases, with 8 bases separating them. The germline V gene has CDR1 SGHRS and CDR2 YFSETQ.

The rearrangement uses TRBV5-4 and TRBJ1-2, with 8 bases identical to TRBD1. Trimming cost V 4 bases and J 4 bases; bases outside gene matches: 3. The germline V gene encodes CDR1 SGHNT and CDR2 YYREEE (reference sequence). The CDR3 spans 13 residues. CDR3: CASSAGGSYGYTF. The CDR3 nucleotides read TGTGCCAGCAGCGCAGGGGGCAGCTATGGCTACACCTTC.

The rearrangement links TRBV19 to TRBJ2-4; 10 bases fit TRBD1. Germline CDR1 is LNHDA and CDR2 is SQIVND (reference sequence). The CDR3 is made up of 15 amino acids. V shed 5 bases, J shed 9 bases, and the junction held 10 bases outside the gene matches. CDR3 bases: TGTGCCAGTAGTCCTTACGGGACAGGGGCTAGCATTCAGTACTTC. Its translation is CASSPYGTGASIQYF.

The chain is built from TRBV6-1 and TRBJ2-1; unclear D gene. In germline, CDR1 is MNHNS, CDR2 SASEGT. The CDR3 consists of 13 residues. V was shortened by 6 bases and J by 5 bases, with 11 bases between the two germline ends. The CDR3 DNA sequence: TGTGCCAGCAGCACTATCCTCCACAATGAGCAGTTCTTC. Residues: CASSTILHNEQFF.

The gene calls are TRBV7-8 and TRBJ1-2; a possible D gene is TRBD1 (5 bases). Germline-derived CDR1 and CDR2 are SGHVS and FQNEAQ. V was cut by 5 bases and J by 2 bases, with 9 bases left in between. CDR3 length: 13 residues. This CDR3 is CASSPQGNYGYTF. In DNA form, the CDR3 reads TGTGCCAGCAGCCCCCAGGGAAACTATGGCTACACCTTC.

The chain recombines TRBV14 with TRBJ2-3, with 14 bases fitting TRBD2. This CDR3 has 20 residues. Trimming removed 0 bases from V and 1 base from J; junction bases left unmatched: 9. CDR1 SGHDN and CDR2 FVKESK come from the germline V gene. The CDR3 reads CASSQEGLAGGGRGTDTQYF. CDR3 DNA sequence: TGTGCCAGCAGCCAAGAAGGACTAGCGGGAGGAGGTCGGGGCACAGATACGCAGTATTTT.

This chain uses TRBV6-1 with TRBJ2-7; 8 positions match TRBD2. V shed 5 bases and J 6 bases; nucleotides not matched to a gene: 3. Germline V lookup: CDR1 MNHNS, CDR2 SASEGT. This CDR3 is built from 12 residues. CDR3 bases: TGTGCCAGCAGTCCGGCGGGGGGCGAGCAGTACTTC. It translates to CASSPAGGEQYF.

The genes are TRBV28 and TRBJ1-5; 9 bases agree with TRBD1. The CDR3 runs to 15 residues. J gave up 6 bases and V 6 bases, and 9 bases lay outside the gene matches. From germline, CDR1 is MDHEN and CDR2 SYDVKM. CDR3 loop: CASRPGTGRGQPQHF. CDR3 DNA sequence: TGTGCCAGCAGGCCTGGGACAGGGCGCGGTCAGCCCCAGCATTTT.

The chain links TRBV5-1 to TRBJ2-2, with TRBD2 matching over 8 bases. The V gene's germline CDR1 is SGHRS and CDR2 YFSETQ. The CDR3 is 17 amino acids. V lost 1 base to trimming and J lost 1 base; unmatched junction nucleotides: 6. CDR3 nucleotides: TGCGCCAGCAGCTTGCCAGCGGGAGCGTGGAACACCGGGGAGCTGTTTTTT. Protein: CASSLPAGAWNTGELFF.

The chain links TRBV7-9 to TRBJ1-1, with 7 bases lining up with TRBD1. The germline gives CDR1 SEHNR, CDR2 FQNEAQ (reference sequence). Germline trimming cut 2 bases from V and 0 bases from J; bases unmatched to any gene: 6. The CDR3 consists of 16 residues. CDR3 DNA: TGTGCCAGCAGCTTAAGGACAGGTCTTATGAACACTGAAGCTTTCTTT. Protein product: CASSLRTGLMNTEAFF.

The chain joins TRBV7-9 to TRBJ1-5; the D is unclear. With 3 bases removed from V and 7 bases from J, the gap between germline ends came to 10 bases. The germline CDR1 and CDR2 sequences are SEHNR and FQNEAQ (reference sequence). This CDR3 is 13 amino acids long. Written as DNA, the CDR3 is TGTGCCAGCAGCTTCGGTGTGCGCCAGCCCCAGCATTTT. This translates into CASSFGVRQPQHF.

The chain uses TRBV4-1 and TRBJ2-5; 10 nucleotides line up with TRBD1. V lost 0 bases and J lost 5; bases outside the gene matches: 3. CDR3 length: 15 residues. The germline gives CDR1 MGHRA, CDR2 YSYEKL. The CDR3 DNA follows: TGCGCCAGCAGCCAAGAAGACAGGGGGCAGGAGACCCAGTACTTC. Its translation is CASSQEDRGQETQYF.

The J gene is TRBJ2-7, the V gene TRBV5-4; D ambiguous. The CDR3 covers 16 residues. V shed 5 bases and J shed 9 bases, with 27 bases lying between them. The germline gives CDR1 SGHNT, CDR2 YYREEE (reference sequence). The CDR3 reads CASSSVSGSRLNRQYF. CDR3 DNA: TGTGCCAGCAGTTCCGTGTCCGGGTCCCGGCTGAATCGGCAGTACTTC. The full variable domain, in which reference TRBV5-4 and TRBJ2-7 provide the parts outside the CDR3, is ETGVTQSPTHLIKTRGQQVTLRCSSQSGHNTVSWYQQALGQGPQFIFQYYREEENGRGNFPPRFSGLQFPNYSSELNVNALELDDSALYLCASSSVSGSRLNRQYFGPGTRLTVT.

The genes are TRBV15 and TRBJ2-7; 8 bases agree with TRBD2. This CDR3 comprises 15 residues. Germline V CDR1 and CDR2: LNHNV, YYDKDF (reference sequence). The V gene end was trimmed by 1 base and the J gene end by 6 bases; junction bases not matched to a gene: 8. The CDR3 DNA follows: TGTGCCACCAGCAGAGCCGGGACTAGTATGAGCGAGCAGTACTTC. It encodes CATSRAGTSMSEQYF. The full variable domain, rest sourced from reference TRBV15 and TRBJ2-7, is DAMVIQNPRYQVTQFGKPVTLSCSQTLNHNVMYWYQQKSSQAPKLLFHYYDKDFNNEADTPDNFQSRRPNTSFCFLDIRSPGLGDTAMYLCATSRAGTSMSEQYFGPGTRLTVT.

This sequence joins TRBV10-1 and TRBJ2-7, with no clear D. The germline CDR1 and CDR2 sequences are WNHNN and SYGVQD (reference sequence). Trimming left V 10 bases short and J 8 bases short, with 6 bases between. There are 8 residues in the CDR3. CDR3: CAKQKQYF. CDR3 nucleotides: TGCGCCAAACAGAAGCAGTACTTC.

CDR3 sequence: CASSPWTSGRAYNEQFF. The CDR3 DNA reads TGTGCCAGCAGCCCTTGGACTAGCGGGAGGGCCTACAATGAGCAGTTCTTC. This rearrangement joins TRBV9 to TRBJ2-1; TRBD2 matches 15 bases. Germline loops: CDR1 SGDLS, CDR2 YYNGEE. CDR3 length: 17 residues. Germline trimming cut 4 bases from V and 2 bases from J; bases unmatched to any gene: 4. Using reference TRBV9 and TRBJ2-1 for the parts outside the CDR3, the full variable domain is DSGVTQTPKHLITATGQRVTLRCSPRSGDLSVYWYQQSLDQGLQFLIQYYNGEERAKGNILERFSAQQFPDLHSELNLSSLELGDSALYFCASSPWTSGRAYNEQFFGPGTRLTVL.

This sequence joins TRBV10-3 and TRBJ1-2; D might be TRBD1 (5 bases). Trimming shortened V by 6 bases and J by 6 bases, and 14 bases separated the two germline ends. Germline CDR1 and CDR2: ENHRY and SYGVKD. CDR3 length: 13 residues. DNA of the CDR3: TGTGCCATCAGGGCAGGGTCGGTTAATGGCTACACCTTC. Its translation: CAIRAGSVNGYTF.

V is TRBV19 and J is TRBJ2-7; maybe TRBD2 (5 bases). The ends were cut back, 4 bases at V and 0 bases at J, with 7 bases in the middle. The germline V gene encodes CDR1 LNHDA and CDR2 SQIVND (reference sequence). This CDR3 spans 13 amino acids. Written as DNA, the CDR3 is TGTGCCAGTAGTAGCGGGCACTCCTACGAGCAGTACTTC. Residues: CASSSGHSYEQYF.

As concerns this clone: One end of the junction does not line up with germline, which may come from a read error. The chain employs TRBV7-7 and TRBJ2-5; 8 bases map to TRBD2. This CDR3 is 15 amino acids long. Germline V gene data show CDR1 as SSHAT and CDR2 as FNYEAQ (reference sequence). The CDR3 reads CASSLAAGGQETQYF. CDR3 in DNA: TGTGCTAGCAGCTTAGCGGCGGGGGGCCAAGAGACCCAGTACTTC.

The table lists this clone with a count of one. The chain couples TRBV6-1 to TRBJ1-1, with TRBD1 as a possible D gene (5 bases). Germline V CDR1 and CDR2: MNHNS, SASEGT. There are 13 residues in the CDR3. V shed 6 bases and J shed 4 bases, with 12 bases lying between them. The CDR3: CASSPTGVTEAFF. The CDR3 DNA is TGTGCCAGCAGCCCCACGGGGGTCACTGAAGCTTTCTTT.

The rearrangement joins TRBV18 to TRBJ2-1; 10 nucleotides match TRBD2. CDR3 length: 16 residues. With 0 bases clipped from V and 3 bases from J, the junction kept 2 bases outside the gene matches. CDR1 KGHSH and CDR2 LQKENI come from the germline V gene. The CDR3 region is CASSPPGTSDYNEQFF. CDR3 sequence (DNA): TGTGCCAGCTCACCACCCGGGACTAGCGACTACAATGAGCAGTTCTTC.

The V call is TRBV7-2, the J call TRBJ1-5; tentatively, D is TRBD1 (6 bases). With 3 bases removed from V and 7 bases from J, the gap between germline ends came to 10 bases. The CDR3 loop spans 13 amino acids. The V gene's germline CDR1 is SGHTA and CDR2 FQGNSA. Written as DNA, the CDR3 is TGTGCCAGCAGCTTCACAGGGTCGCAGCCCCAGCATTTT. This encodes CASSFTGSQPQHF.